The present T cell receptor beta chain was sequenced within a study of T cell responses to AZD1222 COVID-19 vaccine. Assay used: immunoSEQ multiplex PCR; TCRdb lists only in-frame clones, some missing. The table has some 99,000 clones, about 90% seen once; the top ten hold roughly 6.9%. CDR3 length: 15 amino acids. Germline CDR1 and CDR2: SGHTA and FQGTGA. Unmatched junction bases numbered 5, after V lost 5 bases and J lost 4 bases. Sequencing used peripheral blood, obtained on day 0 of AZD1222 vaccination. The rearrangement joins TRBV7-3 to TRBJ2-2; TRBD1 agrees at 9 bases. This sequence originates from an adult in good health. CDR3 residues: CASSATGGITGELFF. CDR3 bases: TGTGCCAGCAGCGCGACAGGGGGGATCACCGGGGAGCTGTTTTTT.